This passage covers 13 T cell receptor beta chains from one sample sequenced in a study of CD8+CD57+ T cells in acquired aplastic anemia. Patients chosen for sequencing had shown CD8+CD57+ cell expansion by flow cytometry. TCR beta VDJ and CDR3 profiling used genomic DNA as template. TCRdb redid the calling of the reads with MiXCR, one entry per CDR3 protein. This sample has about half a million distinct CDR3 sequences, with around 30% found just once. Sequences were obtained from sorted CD4+, CD8+, or CD8+CD57+ T cells (not recorded which) from PBMCs. The receptors derive from a human donor with aplastic anemia.

This clonotype was seen a single time. A much larger clone sits a single nucleotide away, making a read error possible. This chain connects TRBV7-8 to TRBJ1-3; the D is unclear. The CDR3 is made up of 15 amino acids. With 1 base removed from V and 3 bases from J, the gap between germline ends came to 10 bases. Germline assignment: CDR1 SGHVS and CDR2 FQNEAQ. In DNA, the CDR3 is TGTGCCAGCAGCTTAGTAGGATTGGGTGGAAACACCATATATTTT. This translates into CASSLVGLGGNTIYF.

This clonotype occurred a few times. The chain links TRBV10-3 to TRBJ2-7, with a possible D match to TRBD1 (5 bases). This CDR3 comprises 13 residues. V shed 7 bases and J shed 6 bases, with 16 bases lying between them. The V gene's germline CDR1 is ENHRY and CDR2 SYGVKD. In nucleotides, the CDR3 is TGTGCCATCACGCCTATTGGGGCCTCCGAGCAGTACTTC. Amino acid sequence: CAITPIGASEQYF.

A few counts support this clonotype. The chain uses TRBV9 and TRBJ2-5; 9 bases align to TRBD2. Germline V gene lookup returns CDR1 SGDLS and CDR2 YYNGEE. V lost 4 bases and J lost 5; bases outside the gene matches: 12. The CDR3 sequence is 16 residues long. DNA of the CDR3: TGTGCCAGCAGCCAAGGGGGCGGGGGGGCCTATGAGACCCAGTACTTC. It encodes CASSQGGGGAYETQYF.

This clonotype was seen repeatedly, ten times or more. The J gene is TRBJ2-2, the V gene TRBV25-1, with D perhaps TRBD1 (5 bases). This CDR3 contains 14 residues. V was pared by 4 bases and J by 5 bases, with 11 bases between. Germline lookup yields CDR1 MGHDK and CDR2 SYGVNS. The CDR3 sequence is CASSGGQYTGELFF. CDR3 DNA: TGTGCCAGCAGTGGGGGCCAGTATACCGGGGAGCTGTTTTTT.

This clonotype was detected many times. CDR3 nucleotides: TGCAGTGCTAGGTGGCAGGGGGGCATCAATCAGCCCCAGCATTTT. Amino acids: CSARWQGGINQPQHF. The chain uses TRBV20-1 and TRBJ1-5; 7 bases map to TRBD1. The CDR3 is 15 amino acids. The germline gives CDR1 DFQATT, CDR2 SNEGSKA (reference sequence). The J segment lost 3 bases and the V segment lost 3 bases, leaving 8 bases of the junction unmatched.

J is TRBJ1-2 and V is TRBV10-1, with D perhaps matching TRBD1 (5 bases). CDR3 size: 13 residues. The germline V gene encodes CDR1 WNHNN and CDR2 SYGVQD (reference sequence). V lost 0 bases and J lost 8, with 10 bases in between. CDR3 in DNA: TGCGCCAGCAGTGAGTCGCAGGGACGAGGCTACACCTTC. Translation: CASSESQGRGYTF.

This clonotype was seen just once. CDR3 sequence: CASSELALGMNTEAFF. CDR3 in DNA: TGCGCCAGCAGTGAGTTGGCCTTGGGCATGAACACTGAAGCTTTCTTT. The chain carries TRBV10-1 and TRBJ1-1; D is ambiguous. The CDR3 is 16 residues long. The ends were cut back, 1 base at V and 0 bases at J, with 12 bases in the middle. CDR1 is WNHNN, CDR2 SYGVQD, per germline (reference sequence).

The genes are TRBV7-9 and TRBJ2-5; D gene uncertain. CDR3 length: 12 residues. The V end was cut by 5 bases, the J end by 4 bases, with 8 bases between. From germline, CDR1 is SEHNR and CDR2 FQNEAQ (reference sequence). DNA for the CDR3: TGTGCCAGCAGCCAAGTTATAGAGACCCAGTACTTC. Protein product: CASSQVIETQYF.

This clonotype was observed at least ten times. The genes are TRBV11-2 and TRBJ1-2; D might be TRBD1 (5 bases). Germline lookup yields CDR1 SGHAT and CDR2 FQNNGV. V was shortened by 5 bases and J by 3 bases, with 16 bases between the two germline ends. The CDR3 has 15 amino acids. CDR3 amino acids: CASSPGAGPYYGYTF. DNA for the CDR3: TGTGCCAGCAGCCCAGGAGCGGGGCCTTACTATGGCTACACCTTC.

The chain uses TRBV20-1 and TRBJ1-5; D ambiguous. The CDR3 totals 16 residues. Between the trimmed V and J ends, which lost 3 bases and 6 bases, there was a span of 21 bases. The germline gives CDR1 DFQATT, CDR2 SNEGSKA (reference sequence). CDR3 sequence reads: CSASVYSGGRGQPQHF. The CDR3 DNA follows: TGCAGTGCTAGTGTGTATTCGGGTGGCCGTGGTCAGCCCCAGCATTTT.

This chain links TRBV18 with TRBJ2-7, with TRBD1 matching over 10 bases. Germline-derived CDR1 and CDR2 are KGHSH and LQKENI. The CDR3 length is 15 residues. V trimming: 3 bases; J trimming: 6 bases; junction bases outside the gene matches: 8. CDR3 nucleotide sequence: TGTGCCAGCTCACCGGGACAGGGGTTGGGGCTCGAGCAGTACTTC. The encoded protein is CASSPGQGLGLEQYF. The full variable domain, completed using reference TRBV18 and TRBJ2-7, is NAGVMQNPRHLVRRRGQEARLRCSPMKGHSHVYWYRQLPEEGLKFMVYLQKENIIDESGMPKERFSAEFPKEGPSILRIQQVVRGDSAAYFCASSPGQGLGLEQYFGPGTRLTVT.

Regarding this clonotype: A much larger clone differs from this one at a single base, so this may be a read error. In DNA, the CDR3 is TGTGACAGCAGCCGGGACAGGTACTATGGCTACACCTTC. Translated, it gives CDSSRDRYYGYTF. The genes are TRBV12-3 or TRBV12-4 and TRBJ1-2, with 8 bases matching TRBD1. This CDR3 has 13 residues.

Ten or more counts support this clonotype. The chain recombines TRBV10-3 with TRBJ1-2, with D perhaps matching TRBD1 (6 bases). The V end lost 9 bases, the J end lost 12 bases, and 23 bases lay between the germline ends. There are 13 residues in the CDR3. The germline V gene has CDR1 ENHRY and CDR2 SYGVKD. CDR3 loop: CAIRPPGAAPDTF. The CDR3, as DNA: TGTGCCATTCGGCCCCCAGGGGCGGCCCCCGACACCTTC.